A single T cell receptor beta chain is shown here with its context. Its matching antigen is unknown. V dropped 0 bases and J dropped 0 bases, with 11 bases sitting between them. Germline V gene sequence: CDR1 SGHRS, CDR2 YFSETQ. CDR3 length: 16 residues. TCRdb recomputed calls from the RT-PCR reads with MiXCR, one row per CDR3 protein. Of approximately 530,000 distinct CDR3 sequences in the sample, 10% to 15% were seen once. This sample stems from a study of response to subunit inactivated influenza vaccine. Study-wide results and limits: Authors suggested few new T cells are recruited by each seasonal influenza vaccination.

The rearrangement uses TRBV5-1 and TRBJ2-3, with a weak D call TRBD2 (6 bases). This TCR was sampled from a man over 45 who received an inactivated influenza vaccine. The sample consisted of PBMCs from blood, taken roughly 47 days after vaccination. CDR3: CASSLEGRPSTDTQYF. Written as DNA, the CDR3 is TGCGCCAGCAGCTTGGAGGGGAGGCCTAGCACAGATACGCAGTATTTT.